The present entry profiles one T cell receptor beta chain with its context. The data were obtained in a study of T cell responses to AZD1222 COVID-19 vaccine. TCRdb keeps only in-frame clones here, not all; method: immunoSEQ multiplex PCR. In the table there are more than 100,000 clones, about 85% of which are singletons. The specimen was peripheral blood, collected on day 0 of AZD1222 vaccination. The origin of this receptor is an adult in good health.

The CDR3 DNA is TGTGCCAGCGGCGAAGGCGGTGGCTACACCTTC. Protein: CASGEGGGYTF. This chain joins TRBV5-4 and TRBJ1-2; D uncertain. The CDR3 sequence is 11 residues long. With 7 bases removed from V and 7 bases from J, the gap between germline ends came to 11 bases. Germline V CDR1 and CDR2: SGHNT, YYREEE (reference sequence).